This TCR beta chain was captured in a study of CD8+CD57+ T cells in acquired aplastic anemia. Study as a whole: Mean DNA quantity obtained from sorted CD4+ and CD8+ cells was about 3 ug.

The CDR3 sequence is 15 residues long. Germline V gene data show CDR1 as SGHTA and CDR2 as FQGTGA. V shed 3 bases, J shed 2 bases, and the junction held 2 bases outside the gene matches. Genomic DNA, serving as template, underwent TCR beta VDJ and CDR3 profiling. TCRdb reprocessed the reads with MiXCR, giving one entry per CDR3 protein. The sample has about 190,000 distinct CDR3 sequences, around half seen once; the top ten hold roughly 15%. This clonotype occurred once. The sequence was obtained from a human donor in good health, serving as a control. The source material was sorted CD4+, CD8+, or CD8+CD57+ T cells (not recorded which) from PBMCs. The V call is TRBV7-3, the J call TRBJ2-1, with 9 bases matching TRBD2. The CDR3 reads CASSFLAGTYNEQFF. The CDR3 coding sequence is TGTGCCAGCAGCTTTCTAGCGGGGACCTACAATGAGCAGTTCTTC.